Described below is a single TCR beta chain sequence and its context. What it binds is unknown. This sample was taken from a study of cytomegalovirus exposure and HLA in healthy donors. Study observations and caveats: Among immune exposure information, only CMV serostatus was available.

With 60 Vbeta and 13 Jbeta primers, the PCR was carried out. Only in-frame clones appear in the TCRdb table, and some are missing; sequencing was by immunoSEQ multiplex PCR. Altogether 120,000 to 150,000 clones are present, around 78% being singletons, with the ten largest covering 2.8%. The CDR3 length is 14 residues. Germline V lookup: CDR1 SGHTA, CDR2 FQGNSA. The junction had 8 bases not matched to a gene; V was cut back by 5 bases and J by 7 bases. What was sequenced was PBMCs. The receptor comes from a male donor in good health and CMV-seronegative. The chain is built from TRBV7-2 and TRBJ1-2; 9 bases align to TRBD1. The CDR3 nucleotides are TGTGCCAGCAGCGCCCAGACAGGGGGATGTGGCTACACCTTC. It is translated as CASSAQTGGCGYTF.